This TCR beta chain was captured by sequencing in a study of immune evolution from preneoplasia to lung adenocarcinoma. Study conclusions and caveats: Later-stage lesions appeared to have more T cells, more diversity, less clonality. Top clone share appeared to fall from AAH through AIS, MIA, adenocarcinoma.

Concerning this clone itself: As yet, its antigen is unknown.

The V end lost 0 bases, the J end lost 0 bases, and 15 bases lay between the germline ends. Germline assignment: CDR1 SNHLY and CDR2 FYNNEI. This CDR3 region has 18 residues. Using immunoSEQ multiplex PCR, the repertoire was profiled, and TCRdb retains in-frame clones only, with some absent. The sample carries about 8,400 clones, approximately 81% recorded once. Histologic diagnosis was independently verified by two lung pathologists. V and J are TRBV2 and TRBJ1-5; D is perhaps TRBD1 (6 bases). This TCR came from a person aged 50 to 59 with lung adenocarcinoma. Sequenced material: FFPE invasive lung adenocarcinoma tissue. The chain's CDR3 is CASSEAKSGDYSNQPQHF. DNA of the CDR3: TGTGCCAGCAGTGAAGCCAAATCAGGGGACTATAGCAATCAGCCCCAGCATTTT.